This TCR beta chain is drawn from a study of vaccination and CD4 T cells after COVID-19. In the study overall: The authors used overlapping spike peptides from SARS-CoV-2, HCoV-NL63, HCoV-OC43 and HCoV-229E to stimulate cells.

The study, taken as a whole, reports: The authors identified 304 of 307 vaccine-specific clones in convalescent patients as spike mono-reactive.

The table lists this clonotype with a few counts. The target antigen is unknown. The Oncomine TCR Beta short-read assay was what sequenced the DNA obtained from cultured CD4+ T cells. TCRdb used MiXCR to reprocess the PCR reads, holding one entry per CDR3 protein. This table has around 12,000 distinct CDR3 sequences, 45% to 55% appearing once. Treatment defined: roughly nine-day PBMC culture with coronavirus spike peptide pools or control peptides (ViraFEST assay). With V trimmed by 5 bases and J by 7 bases, 11 bases remained unmatched. CDR3 size: 15 residues. Germline V gives CDR1 SGHTA, CDR2 FQGTGA. The chain uses TRBV7-3 and TRBJ2-5, with 9 bases lining up with TRBD2. The sample was CD4+ T cells from blood, cultured in vitro. The receptor was derived from a human donor who had recovered from COVID-19. As DNA, the CDR3 is TGTGCCAGCAGCCCCCTCGGGCGCGGGAGGGGGACCCAGTACTTC. Amino acid sequence: CASSPLGRGRGTQYF.